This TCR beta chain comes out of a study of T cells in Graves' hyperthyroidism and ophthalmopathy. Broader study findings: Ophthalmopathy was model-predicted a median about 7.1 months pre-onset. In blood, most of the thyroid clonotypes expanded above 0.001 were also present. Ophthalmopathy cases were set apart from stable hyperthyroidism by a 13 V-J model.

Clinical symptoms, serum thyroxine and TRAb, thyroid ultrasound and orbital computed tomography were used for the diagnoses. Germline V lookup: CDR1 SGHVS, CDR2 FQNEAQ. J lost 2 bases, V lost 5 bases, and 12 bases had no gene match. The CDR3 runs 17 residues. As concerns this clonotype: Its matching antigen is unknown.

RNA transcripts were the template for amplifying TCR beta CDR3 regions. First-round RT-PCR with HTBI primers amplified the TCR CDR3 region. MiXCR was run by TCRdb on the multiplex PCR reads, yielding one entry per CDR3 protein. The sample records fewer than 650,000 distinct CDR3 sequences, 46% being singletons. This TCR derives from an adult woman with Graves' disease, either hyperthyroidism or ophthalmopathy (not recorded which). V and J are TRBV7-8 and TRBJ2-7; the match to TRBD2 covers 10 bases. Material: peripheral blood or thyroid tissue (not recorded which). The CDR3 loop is CASSLYRDLAGAYEQYF. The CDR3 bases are TGTGCCAGCAGCCTATACCGCGATCTAGCGGGAGCCTACGAGCAGTACTTC.